The T cell receptor (beta chain) under discussion was sequenced for a study of persistence of HIV-infected CD4 T cells. Concerning this clone itself: Its antigen is as yet unknown.

Sequencing used immunoSEQ version 4 in survey mode. Profiling relied on immunoSEQ multiplex PCR, and the TCRdb table lists in-frame clones only, not all of them. The profile shows about 33,000 clones, roughly 82% of them singletons. Overall study findings and caveats: TCR analyses could not target the rare provirus-carrying CMV-responding cells.

Germline loops: CDR1 SNHLY, CDR2 FYNNEI. This CDR3 region has 15 residues. With 5 bases clipped from V and 5 bases from J, the junction kept 4 bases outside the gene matches. Stimulation used approximately 9.6 ug/mL lysate from CMV-infected fibroblasts. CD40L/CD69 double-negative CD45RO-high memory CD4+ T cells were collected. Adults with HIV-1 started suppressive ART while chronically infected. This rearrangement joins TRBV2 to TRBJ2-3; 13 positions match TRBD2. This sample comprised CD4+ T cells sorted from PBMCs after roughly 18-hour stimulation, obtained from a patient who received antiretroviral therapy. The sequence derives from an adult woman with HIV who was CMV-seropositive. CDR3 sequence: CASSRTSGSLDTQYF. The CDR3 DNA reads TGTGCCAGCAGTCGGACTAGCGGGAGTTTAGATACGCAGTATTTT.